Listed here is a single T cell receptor beta chain. The antigen is undetermined. The data derive from a study of shared clonotypes between healthy human individuals. The study's findings and limits: Blood was the sole source, and tissue repertoires probably differ.

Those who donated were healthy HIV-negative adults, with no recent acute infections or vaccinations reported. V lost 6 bases and J lost 7; bases outside the gene matches: 7. CDR1 and CDR2 from the germline V gene are MNHEY and SMNVEV (reference sequence). CDR3 length: 15 amino acids. TCRdb's copy holds only in-frame clones and misses some; the assay was immunoSEQ multiplex PCR. The table records 2 million to 2.5 million clones, more than 90% of them present only once. The V and J genes are TRBV27 and TRBJ2-1; 12 nucleotides line up with TRBD2. The sequencing input was naive CD4+ T cells sorted from blood. The subset was: CD45RA+ positively selected. This clonotype originated in a man between 18 and 29 years old in good health. CDR3 nucleotide sequence: TGTGCCAGCAGCCCACTAGCGGGGGGCGCAAATGAGCAGTTCTTC. As protein: CASSPLAGGANEQFF.